The present T cell receptor (beta chain) was sequenced within a study of blood T cell repertoires in COVID-19. Turning to the study itself: Samples representing acute and convalescent COVID-19 were sourced from the United States, Italy and Spain. PBMCs, B-cell-depleted T cells, or T cells were the source of the cDNA or gDNA that made up the material.

The germline V and J ends were trimmed by 4 bases and 4 bases, with 13 bases remaining between them. The CDR3 runs 14 residues. Germline-derived CDR1 and CDR2 are SGHTA and FQGNSA. This clone was seen once. Per the original data handling: Researchers report that nucleated cell counts were estimated from reference gene primer amplification. This table comes from immunoSEQ multiplex PCR, and its TCRdb copy is limited to in-frame clones, with some not included. V, J and clone size are those of that table, while D and trimming were read from the DNA. The repertoire holds over 100,000 clones, with over 80% as singletons.

This receptor was taken from a man in his forties or fifties with active COVID-19. V gene TRBV7-2 combines with J gene TRBJ2-5; TRBD2 is a possible D gene (6 bases). Input material: peripheral blood. CDR3 region: CASSSSGPGETQYF. DNA for the CDR3: TGTGCCAGCAGCTCCAGCGGGCCCGGAGAGACCCAGTACTTC.